This entry describes one TCR beta chain. Authors' methods: Researchers report that nucleated cell counts were estimated from reference gene primer amplification. TCRdb's table, derived via immunoSEQ multiplex PCR, lists solely in-frame clones and lacks some. V and J calls plus clone size are reproduced from that table; the DNA served to infer D and trimming. The sample has 200,000 to 250,000 clones; 85% to 90% are singletons. This record belongs to a study of blood T cell repertoires in COVID-19. Whole-study context: In each case, the material was cDNA or gDNA derived from T cells, B-cell-depleted T cells, or PBMCs.

The CDR3 is 15 residues long. Trimming left V 5 bases short and J 2 bases short, with 10 bases between. Germline CDR1 reads SGHTA; CDR2 reads FQGNSA. Sequencing used peripheral blood. The chain combines TRBV7-2 with TRBJ1-6, with D unresolved. The sequence was collected from a man older than 75 with acute or convalescent COVID-19. CDR3 sequence: CASSQPVAYNSPLHF. The CDR3, as DNA: TGTGCCAGCAGCCAACCCGTAGCCTATAATTCACCCCTCCACTTT. The full variable domain, rest sourced from reference TRBV7-2 and TRBJ1-6, is GAGVSQSPSNKVTEKGKDVELRCDPISGHTALYWYRQSLGQGLEFLIYFQGNSAPDKSGLPSDRFSAERTGGSVSTLTIQRTQQEDSAVYLCASSQPVAYNSPLHFGNGTRLTVT.